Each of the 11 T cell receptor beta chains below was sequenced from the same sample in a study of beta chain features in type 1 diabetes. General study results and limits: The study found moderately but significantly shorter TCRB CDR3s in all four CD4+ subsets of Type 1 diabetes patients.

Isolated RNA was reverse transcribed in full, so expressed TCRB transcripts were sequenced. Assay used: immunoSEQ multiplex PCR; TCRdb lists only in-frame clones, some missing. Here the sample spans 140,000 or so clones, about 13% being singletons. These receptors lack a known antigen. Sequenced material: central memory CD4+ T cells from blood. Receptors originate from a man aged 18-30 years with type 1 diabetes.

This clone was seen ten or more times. The CDR3 DNA reads as TGTGCCAGCAGTTTATCGAATGGGGCAGGGCGAGAGCAGTACTTC. This encodes CASSLSNGAGREQYF. The rearrangement links TRBV27 to TRBJ2-7; D perhaps matches TRBD1 (5 bases). V was clipped by 0 bases and J by 7 bases, with 16 bases between them. Germline V gene lookup returns CDR1 MNHEY and CDR2 SMNVEV (reference sequence). The length of the CDR3 is 15 residues.

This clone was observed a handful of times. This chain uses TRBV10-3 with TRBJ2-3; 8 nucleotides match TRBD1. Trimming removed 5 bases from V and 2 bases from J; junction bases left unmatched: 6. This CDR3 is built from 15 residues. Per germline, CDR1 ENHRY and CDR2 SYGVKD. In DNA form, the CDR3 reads TGTGCCATCAGTCCGGGACAGGAGTCCACAGATACGCAGTATTTT. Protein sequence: CAISPGQESTDTQYF.

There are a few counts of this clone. The CDR3 coding sequence is TGTGCCAGCAGTGAGGCAGGGACTCCGGAGACCCAGTACTTC. It encodes CASSEAGTPETQYF. V and J are TRBV6-5 and TRBJ2-5; perhaps TRBD2 as D (6 bases). The germline V gene encodes CDR1 MNHEY and CDR2 SVGAGI. Trimming pared 5 bases from V and 5 bases from J, leaving 15 bases between. The CDR3 covers 14 residues.

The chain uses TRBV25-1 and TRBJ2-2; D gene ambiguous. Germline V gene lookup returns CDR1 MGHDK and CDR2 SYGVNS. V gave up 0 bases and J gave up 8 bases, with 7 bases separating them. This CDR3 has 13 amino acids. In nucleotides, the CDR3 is TGTGCCAGCAGTGAATATGAGGTTGGGGAGCTGTTTTTT. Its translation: CASSEYEVGELFF.

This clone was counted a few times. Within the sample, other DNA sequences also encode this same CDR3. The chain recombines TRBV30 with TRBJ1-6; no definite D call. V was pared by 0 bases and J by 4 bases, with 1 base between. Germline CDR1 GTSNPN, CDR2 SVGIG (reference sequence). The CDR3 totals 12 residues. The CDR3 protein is CAWSVYNSPLHF. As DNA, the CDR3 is TGTGCCTGGAGTGTATATAATTCACCCCTCCACTTT. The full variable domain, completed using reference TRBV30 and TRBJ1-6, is SQTIHQWPATLVQPVGSPLSLECTVEGTSNPNLYWYRQAAGRGLQLLFYSVGIGQISSEVPQNLSASRPQDRQFILSSKKLLLSDSGFYLCAWSVYNSPLHFGNGTRLTVT.

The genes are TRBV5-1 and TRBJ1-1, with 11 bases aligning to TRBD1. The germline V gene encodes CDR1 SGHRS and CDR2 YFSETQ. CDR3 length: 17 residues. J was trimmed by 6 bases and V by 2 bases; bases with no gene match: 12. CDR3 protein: CASSFGQGAARGSEAFF. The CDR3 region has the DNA TGCGCCAGCAGCTTCGGACAGGGGGCCGCTAGAGGGTCTGAAGCTTTCTTT. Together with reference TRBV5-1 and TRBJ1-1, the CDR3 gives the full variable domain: KAGVTQTPRYLIKTRGQQVTLSCSPISGHRSVSWYQQTPGQGLQFLFEYFSETQRNKGNFPGRFSGRQFSNSRSEMNVSTLELGDSALYLCASSFGQGAARGSEAFFGQGTRLTVV.

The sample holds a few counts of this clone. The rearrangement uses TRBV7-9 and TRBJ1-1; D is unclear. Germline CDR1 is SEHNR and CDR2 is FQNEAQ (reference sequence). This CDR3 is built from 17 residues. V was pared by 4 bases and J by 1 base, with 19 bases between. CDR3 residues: CASSSPERGFQNTEAFF. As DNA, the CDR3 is TGTGCCAGCAGCTCCCCCGAGCGGGGATTCCAGAACACTGAAGCTTTCTTT. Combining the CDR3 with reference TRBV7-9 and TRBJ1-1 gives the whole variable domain DTGVSQNPRHKITKRGQNVTFRCDPISEHNRLYWYRQTLGQGPEFLTYFQNEAQLEKSRLLSDRFSAERPKGSFSTLEIQRTEQGDSAMYLCASSSPERGFQNTEAFFGQGTRLTVV.

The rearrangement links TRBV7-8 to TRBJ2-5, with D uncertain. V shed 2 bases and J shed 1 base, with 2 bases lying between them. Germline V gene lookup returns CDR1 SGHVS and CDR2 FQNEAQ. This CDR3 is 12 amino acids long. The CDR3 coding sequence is TGTGCCAGCAGCTTATTCCAAGAGACCCAGTACTTC. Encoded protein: CASSLFQETQYF.

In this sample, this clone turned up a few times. DNA of the CDR3: TGTGCCAGCAGTAAACGCAGGGTCGCGGGCTCCTACGAGCAGTACTTC. It translates to CASSKRRVAGSYEQYF. The chain employs TRBV28 and TRBJ2-7; TRBD1 or TRBD2 may be the D gene (5 bases each). The CDR3 covers 16 residues. Germline lookup yields CDR1 MDHEN and CDR2 SYDVKM. Trimming stripped 5 bases from V and 0 bases from J, with 17 bases between.

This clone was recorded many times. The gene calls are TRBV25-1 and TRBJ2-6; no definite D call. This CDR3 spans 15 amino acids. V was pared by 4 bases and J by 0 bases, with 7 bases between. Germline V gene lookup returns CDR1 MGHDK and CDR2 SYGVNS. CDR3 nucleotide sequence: TGTGCCAGCAGTGGGATTCGCTCTGGGGCCAACGTCCTGACTTTC. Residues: CASSGIRSGANVLTF.

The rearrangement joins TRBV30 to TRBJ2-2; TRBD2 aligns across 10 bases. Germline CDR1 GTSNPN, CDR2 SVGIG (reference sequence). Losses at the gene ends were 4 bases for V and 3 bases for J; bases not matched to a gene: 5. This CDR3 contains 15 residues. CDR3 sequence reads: CAWKRGLADTGELFF. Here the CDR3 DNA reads TGTGCCTGGAAGAGAGGACTAGCGGACACCGGGGAGCTGTTTTTT. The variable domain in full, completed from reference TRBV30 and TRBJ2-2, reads SQTIHQWPATLVQPVGSPLSLECTVEGTSNPNLYWYRQAAGRGLQLLFYSVGIGQISSEVPQNLSASRPQDRQFILSSKKLLLSDSGFYLCAWKRGLADTGELFFGEGSRLTVL.